These 29 T cell receptor beta chains originate from one sample sequenced in a study of blood T cell repertoires in COVID-19. Assay used: immunoSEQ multiplex PCR; TCRdb lists only in-frame clones, some missing. Of 120,000 or so clones listed, about 80% are singletons. Sequencing was carried out using peripheral blood. The receptors here all came from a woman of 80 years or more with acute or convalescent COVID-19.

The chain recombines TRBV4-1 with TRBJ2-3; D may be TRBD2 (5 bases). The V gene lost 3 bases and the J gene lost 4 bases, with 20 bases spanning the gap. There are 17 residues in the CDR3. CDR1 and CDR2 from the germline V gene are MGHRA and YSYEKL. Here the CDR3 DNA reads TGCGCCAGCAGCCAGGAACAACTAGTATTTCGGGCAGATACGCAGTATTTT. Translated: CASSQEQLVFRADTQYF.

This rearrangement joins TRBV18 to TRBJ2-5; D is unresolved. This CDR3 region has 14 residues. The V end was cut by 2 bases, the J end by 3 bases, with 10 bases between. In germline, CDR1 is KGHSH, CDR2 LQKENI. The CDR3 DNA is TGTGCCAGCTCACCAAGCTATGGAGAAGAGACCCAGTACTTC. This gives the protein CASSPSYGEETQYF.

The chain employs TRBV5-1 and TRBJ2-3; 10 positions match TRBD2. This CDR3 comprises 16 residues. Trimming removed 4 bases from V and 0 bases from J; junction bases left unmatched: 5. The germline CDR1 and CDR2 sequences are SGHRS and YFSETQ. CDR3 in amino acids: CASSMLTSGSTDTQYF. The CDR3 bases are TGCGCCAGCAGCATGCTGACTAGCGGGAGCACAGATACGCAGTATTTT.

The CDR3 nucleotides are TGTGCCAGCAGGCACCGTGGGGGGGGTGGCAATCAGCCCCAGCATTTT. Its protein product is CASRHRGGGGNQPQHF. J is TRBJ1-5 and V is TRBV6-6, with D possibly matching TRBD1 (5 bases). V was trimmed by 6 bases and J by 2 bases, leaving 17 bases between them. This CDR3 comprises 16 residues. CDR1 MNHNY and CDR2 SVGAGI come from the germline V gene (reference sequence).

This chain joins TRBV30 and TRBJ1-2, with TRBD1 as a possible D gene (5 bases). The V gene's germline CDR1 is GTSNPN and CDR2 SVGIG (reference sequence). The CDR3 extends over 12 amino acids. Trimming took 3 bases from V and 1 from J, leaving 6 bases between them. The CDR3 protein is CAWRGRNYGYTF. CDR3 in DNA: TGTGCCTGGAGGGGGCGTAACTATGGCTACACCTTC.

The DNA of the CDR3 is TGCGCCAGCAGCCAAGGACGCCAGGCTTCCTACGAGCAGTACTTC. Amino acids: CASSQGRQASYEQYF. The V call is TRBV4-3, the J call TRBJ2-7; D is undetermined. The CDR3 has 15 residues. Germline loops: CDR1 LGHNA, CDR2 YSLEER. V was shortened by 1 base and J by 1 base, with 11 bases between the two germline ends.

The chain combines TRBV5-1 with TRBJ2-7; 9 bases are a match to TRBD1. CDR1 is SGHRS, CDR2 YFSETQ, per germline. The CDR3 is 16 amino acids. J gave up 1 base and V 2 bases, and 7 bases lay outside the gene matches. The CDR3 coding sequence is TGCGCCAGCAGCTTAGGAGGGACAGGGCCTTCCTACGAGCAGTACTTC. Translated, it gives CASSLGGTGPSYEQYF. The complete variable domain, with remaining parts taken from reference TRBV5-1 and TRBJ2-7, reads KAGVTQTPRYLIKTRGQQVTLSCSPISGHRSVSWYQQTPGQGLQFLFEYFSETQRNKGNFPGRFSGRQFSNSRSEMNVSTLELGDSALYLCASSLGGTGPSYEQYFGPGTRLTVT.

The rearrangement links TRBV11-1 to TRBJ1-1; 8 nucleotides agree with TRBD1. This CDR3 region has 14 residues. The V segment lost 6 bases and the J segment 3 bases; nucleotides outside the gene matches: 6. CDR1 SGHAT and CDR2 FQDESV come from the germline V gene (reference sequence). In nucleotides, the CDR3 is TGTGCCAGCAGGAAGACAGGGGTCTACACTGAAGCTTTCTTT. This translates into CASRKTGVYTEAFF.

This clone was counted once. The chain couples TRBV5-1 to TRBJ1-1; D is unclear. Deletions cut 0 bases from V and 3 bases from J, with 9 bases between. The CDR3 is 14 residues long. Germline-derived CDR1 and CDR2 are SGHRS and YFSETQ. In DNA form, the CDR3 reads TGCGCCAGCAGCTTGGCGGGGTGGGACACTGAAGCTTTCTTT. It translates to CASSLAGWDTEAFF.

The chain employs TRBV5-1 and TRBJ2-3, with 11 bases identical to TRBD2. The CDR3 sequence is 17 residues long. The germline CDR1 and CDR2 sequences are SGHRS and YFSETQ. Trimming at V came to 5 bases and at J to 4 bases, leaving 12 bases not matched to a gene. The CDR3 coding sequence is TGCGCCAGCAGGCCGGGACTAGCGGCCCCGAAGGCAGATACGCAGTATTTT. Amino acid sequence: CASRPGLAAPKADTQYF.

The CDR3 reads CATRQTSGRSYEQYF. Written as DNA, the CDR3 is TGTGCCACCAGACAGACTAGCGGGAGGTCCTACGAGCAGTACTTC. The chain recombines TRBV24-1 with TRBJ2-7; 13 positions agree with TRBD2. V lost 7 bases to trimming and J lost 1 base; unmatched junction nucleotides: 3. Germline V gives CDR1 KGHDR, CDR2 SFDVKD. This CDR3 region has 15 residues.

This chain links TRBV10-3 with TRBJ2-1; D might be TRBD2 (7 bases). Deletions cut 4 bases from V and 7 bases from J, with 14 bases between. In germline, CDR1 is ENHRY, CDR2 SYGVKD. The CDR3 loop spans 14 amino acids. The CDR3 loop is CAISAQGGGNEQFF. DNA for the CDR3: TGTGCCATCAGTGCGCAGGGAGGGGGAAATGAGCAGTTCTTC.

This clone was detected once. The J gene is TRBJ2-1, the V gene TRBV5-1, with D possibly being TRBD2 (7 bases). V shed 5 bases and J shed 5 bases, with 14 bases lying between them. Looked up from germline, CDR1 is SGHRS and CDR2 is YFSETQ. This CDR3 spans 14 amino acids. CDR3 bases: TGCGCCAGCAGTAAGGGGGGGTCAGACAATGAGCAGTTCTTC. This gives the protein CASSKGGSDNEQFF.

This clone came up a few times. The V gene is TRBV18, the J gene TRBJ1-1; 9 bases agree with TRBD1. Germline CDR1 reads KGHSH; CDR2 reads LQKENI. V shed 1 base, J shed 3 bases, and the junction held 9 bases outside the gene matches. This CDR3 comprises 17 residues. The CDR3 DNA sequence: TGTGCCAGCTCACCACTGACAGGGGGTGCACCGGACACTGAAGCTTTCTTT. Its protein is CASSPLTGGAPDTEAFF.

J is TRBJ1-1 and V is TRBV5-1, with TRBD1 as a possible D gene (6 bases). The germline V gene has CDR1 SGHRS and CDR2 YFSETQ. This CDR3 spans 17 amino acids. Trimming left V 5 bases short and J 0 bases short, with 20 bases between. The CDR3 spells CASRSLSDSMMNTEAFF. The DNA for the CDR3 is TGCGCCAGCAGATCCTTATCGGACAGTATGATGAACACTGAAGCTTTCTTT.

The V and J genes are TRBV12-3 or TRBV12-4 and TRBJ1-1, with a weak D call TRBD1 (6 bases). This CDR3 has 13 amino acids. The V gene lost 5 bases and the J gene lost 3 bases, with 10 bases spanning the gap. In nucleotides, the CDR3 is TGTGCCAGCAGTCTCGACAGGTACACTGAAGCTTTCTTT. This sequence encodes CASSLDRYTEAFF.

V usage is TRBV6-2 or TRBV6-3 and J usage is TRBJ1-5; D possibly corresponds to TRBD1 (6 bases). Germline assignment: CDR1 MNHEY and CDR2 SVGEGT. With 0 bases removed from V and 6 bases from J, the gap between germline ends came to 9 bases. The CDR3 extends over 14 amino acids. CDR3 nucleotides: TGTGCCAGCAGTTACTCCGGGGGGCCTCAGCCCCAGCATTTT. This encodes CASSYSGGPQPQHF.

The gene calls are TRBV4-2 and TRBJ1-4, with TRBD1 matching 7 bases. This CDR3 comprises 17 residues. Germline values: CDR1 LGHNA, CDR2 YNFKEQ. Unmatched junction bases numbered 8, after V lost 4 bases and J lost 0 bases. CDR3 DNA: TGTGCCAGCAGCCCAGGGGGTAGAATTGCAACTAATGAAAAACTGTTTTTT. It translates to CASSPGGRIATNEKLFF.

V is TRBV6-6 and J is TRBJ2-3, with D possibly TRBD2 on 6 matching bases. Germline assignment: CDR1 MNHNY and CDR2 SVGAGI (reference sequence). The CDR3 runs 15 residues. Trimming left V 7 bases short and J 2 bases short, with 16 bases between. CDR3 region: CASIGREAYTDTQYF. CDR3 DNA: TGTGCCAGCATAGGAAGGGAGGCGTACACAGATACGCAGTATTTT.

The chain combines TRBV30 with TRBJ2-3, with TRBD2 matching 8 bases. Germline CDR1 reads GTSNPN; CDR2 reads SVGIG (reference sequence). CDR3 length: 14 amino acids. After removal of 2 bases from V and 3 bases from J, the junction contained 4 bases not matched to a gene. CDR3 DNA sequence: TGTGCCTGGAGTCTAGGACTAGCAACAGATACGCAGTATTTT. This codes for CAWSLGLATDTQYF.

This clone has only one observation. Here the CDR3 DNA reads TGTGCCAGCAGTATCGGCCTAGCGGGAAAGGAGACCCAGTACTTC. This encodes CASSIGLAGKETQYF. The chain uses TRBV2 and TRBJ2-5, with 9 nucleotides matching TRBD2. This CDR3 is built from 15 residues. Trimming took 5 bases from V and 5 from J; bases not matched to a gene: 9. The germline V gene has CDR1 SNHLY and CDR2 FYNNEI.

The chain combines TRBV11-2 with TRBJ2-5, with a possible D match to TRBD1 (5 bases). The length of the CDR3 is 15 residues. Germline CDR1 reads SGHAT; CDR2 reads FQNNGV. Trimming cost V 5 bases and J 4 bases, with 17 bases left between them. The CDR3 bases are TGTGCCAGCAGCCCCCAGGGTGCAGGATTAGAGACCCAGTACTTC. Translating gives CASSPQGAGLETQYF.

The chain links TRBV4-1 to TRBJ2-4; TRBD2 is a possible D gene (5 bases). Germline CDR1 MGHRA, CDR2 YSYEKL. Trimming removed 1 base from V and 0 bases from J, with 10 bases in between. This CDR3 is built from 16 residues. This CDR3 is CASSQVGALAKNIQYF. The CDR3, as DNA: TGCGCCAGCAGCCAAGTGGGAGCTTTAGCCAAAAACATTCAGTACTTC.

The sample holds many counts of this clone. The chain carries TRBV6-6 and TRBJ2-2; possibly TRBD2 for D (7 bases). This CDR3 has 16 residues. The germline gives CDR1 MNHNY, CDR2 SVGAGI (reference sequence). Trimming left V 4 bases short and J 5 bases short, with 17 bases between. DNA for the CDR3: TGTGCCAGCAGTTGGGCCCCGGGGAGGGGGACCGGGGAGCTGTTTTTT. Translating gives CASSWAPGRGTGELFF.

The rearrangement uses TRBV3-1 (or the pseudogene TRBV3-2) and TRBJ1-1; the D is unclear. Germline CDR1 LGHDT, CDR2 YNNKEL (reference sequence). V gave up 7 bases and J gave up 1 base, with 10 bases separating them. This CDR3 contains 13 residues. The CDR3 loop is CASTREPNTEAFF. As DNA, the CDR3 is TGTGCCAGCACCCGGGAGCCGAACACTGAAGCTTTCTTT.

The chain combines TRBV6-4 with TRBJ2-2; D possibly corresponds to TRBD1 (5 bases). V lost 0 bases to trimming and J lost 1 base, with 9 bases between them. CDR1 and CDR2 (germline): MRHNA, SNTAGT. The CDR3 loop spans 16 amino acids. The CDR3 loop is CASSDSEGVNTGELFF. CDR3 nucleotides: TGTGCCAGCAGTGACTCTGAAGGGGTGAACACCGGGGAGCTGTTTTTT.

This rearrangement joins TRBV2 to TRBJ2-1, with 11 bases aligning to TRBD2. V shed 2 bases, J shed 10 bases, and the junction held 7 bases outside the gene matches. The CDR3 extends over 15 amino acids. Germline V lookup: CDR1 SNHLY, CDR2 FYNNEI. The CDR3 sequence: CASSELTSGGGEQFF. In DNA form, the CDR3 reads TGTGCCAGCAGTGAATTAACTAGCGGGGGCGGGGAGCAGTTCTTC.

This chain uses TRBV5-4 with TRBJ2-2, with 11 bases identical to TRBD2. V lost 7 bases, J lost 4 bases, and 6 bases stayed unmatched. CDR1 and CDR2 from the germline V gene are SGHNT and YYREEE (reference sequence). This CDR3 comprises 15 residues. The DNA for the CDR3 is TGTGCCAGCGGGCCCACTAGCGGGGGCACCGGGGAGCTGTTTTTT. This gives the protein CASGPTSGGTGELFF.

The V gene is TRBV25-1, the J gene TRBJ2-3; 8 bases line up with TRBD2. Germline assignment: CDR1 MGHDK and CDR2 SYGVNS. The V segment lost 2 bases and the J segment 4 bases; nucleotides outside the gene matches: 5. There are 15 residues in the CDR3. CDR3 sequence reads: CASSEKPGGADTQYF. The CDR3 coding sequence is TGTGCCAGCAGTGAAAAGCCCGGGGGGGCAGATACGCAGTATTTT.